A selection of T cell receptor beta chains follows, all from one sample in a study of blood T cell repertoires in COVID-19. Using immunoSEQ multiplex PCR, the repertoire was profiled, and TCRdb retains in-frame clones only, with some absent. The table includes 65,000 to 95,000 clones, approximately 89% detected once. Source material: peripheral blood. The receptor source for this set is a man aged 65 to 85 with active or convalescent COVID-19. The CDR3 runs from the conserved cysteine through the conserved F or W. D genes are given only for firm matches. Rows give clone size only sometimes, using once, few, many, or a class for an expanded clone.

CDR3nt | CDR3aa | d_gene | v_gene | abundance | j_gene
TGTGCCAGCTCACCGCCGGACACGTCAGGCCAGCCCCAGCATTTT | CASSPPDTSGQPQHF | - | TRBV18 | - | TRBJ1-5
TGTGCCGGCAAAGAGGTTGGCGCAGATACGCAGTATTTT | CAGKEVGADTQYF | - | TRBV6-6 | - | TRBJ2-3
TGTGCCAGCAGCCAGGGGGGGGCGCCAGGGGCGGATGGCTACACCTTC | CASSQGGAPGADGYTF | - | TRBV4-2 | - | TRBJ1-2
TGCGCCAGCAGCGCAGGACTAGCGGGGCCCAACACCGGGGAGCTGTTTTTT | CASSAGLAGPNTGELFF | TRBD2 | TRBV5-1 | - | TRBJ2-2
TGCGCCAGCACCACAAGGGCAGGGGCTAACTATGGCTACACCTTC | CASTTRAGANYGYTF | - | TRBV4-1 | - | TRBJ1-2
TGTGCCAGCAGCCCCCCTCGCGGGGGCGCGTCTGGAAACACCATATATTTT | CASSPPRGGASGNTIYF | - | TRBV3-1/TRBV3-2 | - | TRBJ1-3
TGTGCCAGCAGCCAAGAAACAGGGGGCGTATACGAGCAGTACTTC | CASSQETGGVYEQYF | TRBD1 | TRBV7-9 | - | TRBJ2-7
TGTGCCAGCAGTGGCAGGGGCACAGGGTACGCTGAAGCTTTCTTT | CASSGRGTGYAEAFF | - | TRBV6-2/TRBV6-3 | few | TRBJ1-1
TGTGCCAGCAGCGGATGGACAGGGGCGGGAAACACCATATATTTT | CASSGWTGAGNTIYF | TRBD1 | TRBV13 | - | TRBJ1-3
TGTGCCAGCAGTTACCGTAGGACAGGGCTGGAGCTGTACTTC | CASSYRRTGLELYF | TRBD1 | TRBV6-2/TRBV6-3 | - | TRBJ2-7
TGTGCCAGCAGTTACCGGCAGGGAACTAATGAAAAACTGTTTTTT | CASSYRQGTNEKLFF | - | TRBV6-2/TRBV6-3 | - | TRBJ1-4
TGTGCCAGTAGTATGGACAGCTACAATGAGCAGTTCTTC | CASSMDSYNEQFF | - | TRBV19 | once | TRBJ2-1
TGTGCCAGCAGCCCCACAGGGGGCCTGGAAAAACTGTTTTTT | CASSPTGGLEKLFF | TRBD1 | TRBV6-5 | once | TRBJ1-4
TGCGCCAGCAGCCCGGACAGTATATCCTACGAGCAGTACTTC | CASSPDSISYEQYF | - | TRBV5-1 | - | TRBJ2-7
TGTGCCAGTAGTATCCTCCAGGGGTACTATGGCTACACCTTC | CASSILQGYYGYTF | - | TRBV19 | - | TRBJ1-2
TGTGCCATCAGTGGGGGGCATAGCGGGGGACCCTACGAGCAGTACTTC | CAISGGHSGGPYEQYF | TRBD2 | TRBV10-3 | - | TRBJ2-7
TGTGCCAGCAGCTTAGGCTTTGCGGGGGGCTTCCAAGAGACCCAGTACTTC | CASSLGFAGGFQETQYF | TRBD2 | TRBV7-3 | - | TRBJ2-5
TGTGCCAGCTCACCAATCAGCGGGGTGACCTACAATGAGCAGTTCTTC | CASSPISGVTYNEQFF | TRBD2 | TRBV18 | - | TRBJ2-1
TGTGCCAGCTCACCAATAGAGGGCATCCGCTCCTACGAGCAGTACTTC | CASSPIEGIRSYEQYF | - | TRBV18 | - | TRBJ2-7
TGTGCCTTAACCCCAGGGACAGGGGGTTTTTATAATTCACCCCTCCACTTT | CALTPGTGGFYNSPLHF | TRBD1 | TRBV30 | - | TRBJ1-6
TGTGCCAGCAGCTTATCAGGGGGCACTGAAGCTTTCTTT | CASSLSGGTEAFF | TRBD1 | TRBV7-8 | - | TRBJ1-1
TGTGCCACCAGTGACCCCGACTCTCAAGAGACCCAGTACTTC | CATSDPDSQETQYF | - | TRBV24-1 | - | TRBJ2-5
TGTGCCACCAGCAGAGCGGAGAGTACGCAGTATTTT | CATSRAESTQYF | - | TRBV15 | - | TRBJ2-3
TGTGCCAGCAGCTTAGAGGATCGCCTAGCGGGGAACAATGAGCAGTTCTTC | CASSLEDRLAGNNEQFF | TRBD2 | TRBV7-9 | - | TRBJ2-1
TGCGCCAGCAGCTTAGACAGGGGGCATGGCTACACCTTC | CASSLDRGHGYTF | TRBD1 | TRBV5-1 | - | TRBJ1-2
TGTGCCAGCAGCTTTCAGGGAAGGAACACTGAAGCTTTCTTT | CASSFQGRNTEAFF | - | TRBV5-4 | - | TRBJ1-1
TGTGCCAGCTCACCACAGGGGGTAGGCACAGATACGCAGTATTTT | CASSPQGVGTDTQYF | - | TRBV18 | - | TRBJ2-3
TGCGCCAGCAGCTTGGCGCCTGCCGGGTGGCCCCAGCATTTT | CASSLAPAGWPQHF | - | TRBV5-1 | - | TRBJ1-5
TGTGCCAGCAGCTTAGATCGGCGACAGGGGGTTAACGGGGAGCTGTTTTTT | CASSLDRRQGVNGELFF | TRBD1 | TRBV11-3 | - | TRBJ2-2
TGTGCCTCCCACGGGTCCGCTCCCGGCCCTGGCTACACCTTC | CASHGSAPGPGYTF | - | TRBV2 | - | TRBJ1-2
TGCGCCAGCAGAACCTTAGGGGCCAATGAGCAGTTCTTC | CASRTLGANEQFF | - | TRBV4-1 | - | TRBJ2-1
TGTGCCAGTAGTATACAGGGGGCATTCTCTGAAGCTTTCTTT | CASSIQGAFSEAFF | TRBD1 | TRBV19 | - | TRBJ1-1
TGCGCCAGCAGCTTGGACGCGGATGGCTACACCTTC | CASSLDADGYTF | - | TRBV5-1 | - | TRBJ1-2
TGCGCCAGCAGCCTATGGGACAGTAATTCACCCCTCCACTTT | CASSLWDSNSPLHF | TRBD1 | TRBV5-1 | - | TRBJ1-6
TGTGCCAGCAGCCAACGACAGTTGGGCTACACCTTC | CASSQRQLGYTF | - | TRBV3-1/TRBV3-2 | - | TRBJ1-2
TGCGCCAGCAGCCAAGATCGGAGCGGAGGCGCTGAAGCTTTCTTT | CASSQDRSGGAEAFF | - | TRBV4-3 | - | TRBJ1-1
TGTGCCAGCAGGGATAGGCGGGGGGGACACTCCTACAATGAGCAGTTCTTC | CASRDRRGGHSYNEQFF | TRBD2 | TRBV13 | - | TRBJ2-1
TGTGCCAGCAGCGGAGAGGGACTGATGAACACTGAAGCTTTCTTT | CASSGEGLMNTEAFF | - | TRBV5-6 | - | TRBJ1-1
TGTGCCAGCAGCCCCGGAGGGTCTAACTATGGCTACACCTTC | CASSPGGSNYGYTF | - | TRBV7-2 | - | TRBJ1-2
TGTGCCAGCACCGGGGGGGGGACGAACACTGAAGCTTTCTTT | CASTGGGTNTEAFF | - | TRBV28 | - | TRBJ1-1
TGTGCCTGGAGTGTAGGGACAGGGGGCGCGTCCGAGCAGTACTTC | CAWSVGTGGASEQYF | TRBD1 | TRBV30 | once | TRBJ2-7
TGTGCCAGCACAGGGGTGGGAACCGGGGAGCTGTTTTTT | CASTGVGTGELFF | - | TRBV7-9 | - | TRBJ2-2
TGTGCCAGCTCACCGGTCCCCCGGTACGAGCAGTACTTC | CASSPVPRYEQYF | - | TRBV18 | - | TRBJ2-7
TGCGCCAGCAGCCAAGAGAGGCTGAGGGAAAAACTGTTTTTT | CASSQERLREKLFF | - | TRBV4-3 | - | TRBJ1-4
TGCAGCGTTGATCGGGGACAGGACAGTAACACCTTC | CSVDRGQDSNTF | TRBD1 | TRBV29-1 | - | TRBJ1-2
TGCGCCAGCAGCTTGTCGGACAGACCAAATCTCTATGGCTACACCTTC | CASSLSDRPNLYGYTF | - | TRBV5-1 | once | TRBJ1-2
TGTGCCAGCAGCCCCATAGTGATAGCGGGGAAGGGGGAGCAGTTCTTC | CASSPIVIAGKGEQFF | TRBD2 | TRBV5-4 | - | TRBJ2-1
TGCGCCAGCAGCCGCGAGACGGGGGAGACCCAGTACTTC | CASSRETGETQYF | - | TRBV5-1 | - | TRBJ2-5
TGTGCCAGCAGCATTTTACAGGGGGCTGACGGCACTGAAGCTTTCTTT | CASSILQGADGTEAFF | TRBD1 | TRBV7-2 | once | TRBJ1-1
TGCGCCAGCAGCCGGGCGACTAGCGGCACAGATACGCAGTATTTT | CASSRATSGTDTQYF | TRBD2 | TRBV5-1 | - | TRBJ2-3
TGTGCCAGCAGCGCGCGACAGGGTGGCGAGACCCAGTACTTC | CASSARQGGETQYF | TRBD1 | TRBV9 | - | TRBJ2-5
TGTGCCAGCAGTTTGGGAGCGGTTGGGGCCAACGTCCTGACTTTC | CASSLGAVGANVLTF | - | TRBV6-5 | - | TRBJ2-6
TGTGCCAGCAGCCAAGGAGGAGGCGGGGTCACTAGTACGCAGTATTTT | CASSQGGGGVTSTQYF | - | TRBV3-1/TRBV3-2 | - | TRBJ2-3
TGTGCCAGCAGTCCCCGGACAGGAAATTCACCCCTCCACTTT | CASSPRTGNSPLHF | TRBD1 | TRBV6-5 | - | TRBJ1-6
TGCGCCAGCAGCAAAGCTGACACAAACTATGGCTACACCTTC | CASSKADTNYGYTF | - | TRBV5-1 | - | TRBJ1-2
TGTGCCAGCAGTGATCAGGGGGAGAAAAATCAGCCCCAGCATTTT | CASSDQGEKNQPQHF | TRBD1 | TRBV6-1 | - | TRBJ1-5
TGTGCCAGTAGTAGAAGAGGGACAGTCTCTGGAAACACCATATATTTT | CASSRRGTVSGNTIYF | TRBD1 | TRBV19 | - | TRBJ1-3
TGTGCCAGCAGCTTGGGACAAATCTCCTACAATGAGCAGTTCTTC | CASSLGQISYNEQFF | - | TRBV5-8 | - | TRBJ2-1
TGTGCCAGCTCCGGGGGGCGCACTAGCACAGATACGCAGTATTTT | CASSGGRTSTDTQYF | - | TRBV11-2 | - | TRBJ2-3
TGTGCCAGCAGTCCTGACAGGGTCGGCACTGAAGCTTTCTTT | CASSPDRVGTEAFF | TRBD1 | TRBV2 | - | TRBJ1-1